This TCR beta chain comes out of a study of blood T cell repertoires in COVID-19. In the study overall: Whether acute or convalescent, the COVID-19 samples came from the United States, Italy and Spain.

The germline V and J ends were trimmed by 4 bases and 4 bases, with 19 bases remaining between them. In germline, CDR1 is SGHKS, CDR2 YYEKEE (reference sequence). The CDR3 totals 16 residues. Assay: immunoSEQ multiplex PCR; the TCRdb copy retains only in-frame clones and omits some. The table has 150,000 or so clones, 80% to 85% seen once. Assignment of participants to cohorts was predicated upon participant-reported clinical history. Each recovered donor of Cohort 3 presented with two negative PCRs, clearance, or symptom resolution. The V call is TRBV5-5, the J call TRBJ2-3, with D perhaps matching TRBD2 (7 bases). This TCR came from a woman aged 50 to 60 who had recovered from COVID-19. Sequenced sample: PBMCs or T cells enriched from blood (not recorded which). CDR3 region: CASSPQRGGLADTQYF. The DNA for the CDR3 is TGTGCCAGCAGCCCCCAGAGGGGGGGCCTCGCAGATACGCAGTATTTT.